Below are 23 T cell receptor beta chains sequenced from a single sample in a study of vaccination effects on CD4 cells after COVID-19. Antigen-specific CD4+ T cells expanded by the ViraFEST assay with viral peptide pools were then sequenced. The culture ran for 10 to 11 days, and then CD4+ T cells were isolated. Previously uninfected by SARS-CoV-2, the vaccine recipients also showed negative nucleocapsid antibodies. Here immunoSEQ multiplex PCR was the method, and the copy in TCRdb shows in-frame clones only, minus some. The repertoire holds 50,000 or so clones, roughly 79% seen once, with approximately 6% in the top ten. The antigens these receptors bind are not known. The material sequenced was CD4+ T cells from PBMCs cultured with HCoV-OC43 spike peptides, taken before COVID-19 vaccination. The subset was: HCoV-OC43 spike overlapping peptide pool stimulation. The receptors were sampled from a human donor who received a COVID-19 vaccine.

The CDR3 region is CASSYRQRTMPRQPQHF. The DNA of the CDR3 is TGTGCCAGCAGTTACCGCCAACGGACAATGCCTAGACAGCCCCAGCATTTT. The V gene is TRBV6-2 or TRBV6-3, the J gene TRBJ1-5, with a possible D match to TRBD1 (5 bases). V gave up 2 bases and J gave up 7 bases, with 21 bases separating them. CDR1 and CDR2 from the germline V gene are MNHEY and SVGEGT. The CDR3 loop spans 17 amino acids.

This sequence joins TRBV5-1 and TRBJ2-5; TRBD1 matches 9 bases. Germline V lookup: CDR1 SGHRS, CDR2 YFSETQ. The V segment lost 1 base and the J segment 1 base; nucleotides outside the gene matches: 5. This CDR3 has 16 amino acids. CDR3 nucleotide sequence: TGCGCCAGCAGCTTGCCGACAGGGGGTACCCAAGAGACCCAGTACTTC. Protein: CASSLPTGGTQETQYF.

V is TRBV30 and J is TRBJ2-2; no reliable D call. V gave up 1 base and J gave up 2 bases, with 2 bases separating them. This CDR3 region has 12 residues. Germline V CDR1 and CDR2: GTSNPN, SVGIG (reference sequence). The CDR3 sequence is CAWSGNTGELFF. In DNA form, the CDR3 reads TGTGCCTGGAGTGGAAACACCGGGGAGCTGTTTTTT. The whole variable domain, remainder taken from reference TRBV30 and TRBJ2-2, is SQTIHQWPATLVQPVGSPLSLECTVEGTSNPNLYWYRQAAGRGLQLLFYSVGIGQISSEVPQNLSASRPQDRQFILSSKKLLLSDSGFYLCAWSGNTGELFFGEGSRLTVL.

The chain recombines TRBV6-1 with TRBJ2-5; D not resolved. The CDR3 spans 15 residues. V lost 0 bases and J 1 base, leaving 9 bases between the germline ends. Germline lookup yields CDR1 MNHNS and CDR2 SASEGT. This chain's CDR3 is CASSEAPWGQETQYF. In DNA, the CDR3 is TGTGCCAGCAGTGAAGCGCCGTGGGGCCAAGAGACCCAGTACTTC.

The chain's CDR3 is CASRPPGGHGYTF. For the CDR3, the DNA is TGTGCCAGTCGTCCCCCAGGGGGTCATGGCTACACCTTC. J is TRBJ1-2 and V is TRBV19, with 7 bases fitting TRBD1. This CDR3 has 13 amino acids. The V segment lost 8 bases and the J segment 6 bases; nucleotides outside the gene matches: 9. The germline CDR1 and CDR2 sequences are LNHDA and SQIVND (reference sequence).

The rearrangement joins TRBV6-6 to TRBJ2-3; D is uncertain. The CDR3 sequence is 14 residues long. Germline loops: CDR1 MNHNY, CDR2 SVGAGI (reference sequence). Trimming left V 5 bases short and J 4 bases short, with 13 bases between. This CDR3 is CASSTPYQADTQYF. The CDR3, as DNA: TGTGCCAGCAGTACCCCTTACCAGGCAGATACGCAGTATTTT.

This chain links TRBV6-5 with TRBJ1-4, with 7 bases matching TRBD1. This CDR3 comprises 15 residues. The germline CDR1 and CDR2 sequences are MNHEY and SVGAGI. V shed 6 bases, J shed 6 bases, and the junction held 10 bases outside the gene matches. The CDR3 protein is CASRDDGTVYEKLFF. In DNA, the CDR3 is TGTGCCAGCAGGGACGATGGGACAGTATATGAAAAACTGTTTTTT.

This chain links TRBV7-2 with TRBJ2-1, with 8 bases matching TRBD1. The CDR3 extends over 15 amino acids. Germline CDR1 is SGHTA and CDR2 is FQGNSA. The trim removed 4 bases at V and 1 base at J, leaving 3 bases unmatched. Here the CDR3 reads CASSSTGGSYNEQFF. Written as DNA, the CDR3 is TGTGCCAGCAGCTCTACAGGGGGTTCCTACAATGAGCAGTTCTTC.

This chain uses TRBV10-2 with TRBJ2-7; a possible D gene is TRBD2 (5 bases). Trimming took 4 bases from V and 4 from J, leaving 8 bases between them. CDR3 length: 12 residues. The germline gives CDR1 WSHSY, CDR2 SAAADI. The CDR3 DNA is TGCGCCAGCAGTGTTTCGGGGTACGAGCAGTACGTC. Protein: CASSVSGYEQYV.

J is TRBJ2-1 and V is TRBV12-5, with D perhaps matching TRBD1 or TRBD2 (5 bases each). CDR3 length: 14 amino acids. V was shortened by 5 bases and J by 5 bases, with 13 bases between the two germline ends. Germline CDR1 reads LGHNT; CDR2 reads FRNRAP. DNA for the CDR3: TGTGCTAGTGGTGGGGCTGAGGGTAACAATGAGCAGTTCTTC. This encodes CASGGAEGNNEQFF.

This clone was recorded only once. V usage is TRBV21-1 and J usage is TRBJ2-5; no DNA check was done on the table's D call, TRBD2. TRBV21-1 corresponds to a pseudogene. CDR3 length: 15 residues. Here the CDR3 DNA reads TGTGCCAGCAGCCTTGAGGGGGGGTCTGGAAAGACCCAGTACTTC. Its translation: CASSLEGGSGKTQYF.

This clone has a single count. The chain combines TRBV6-6 with TRBJ1-2; D is unclear. This CDR3 spans 13 amino acids. Germline-derived CDR1 and CDR2 are MNHNY and SVGAGI (reference sequence). The V and J ends lost 2 bases and 1 base respectively, with 5 bases between them. The CDR3, as DNA: TGTGCCAGCAGTTACGGTGATAACTATGGCTACACCTTC. Protein product: CASSYGDNYGYTF.

V gene TRBV12-3 or TRBV12-4 combines with J gene TRBJ1-1, with D possibly TRBD1 on 5 matching bases. Trimming pared 7 bases from V and 1 base from J, leaving 10 bases between. This CDR3 comprises 13 residues. CDR3 loop: CASKDSWNTEAFF. Here the CDR3 DNA reads TGTGCCAGCAAAGACAGTTGGAACACTGAAGCTTTCTTT.

The CDR3 loop reads CASSDRDGLKSSYNEQFF. The CDR3 nucleotides are TGTGCCAGCAGTGACAGAGACGGTCTGAAGAGCTCCTACAATGAGCAGTTCTTC. The chain recombines TRBV6-1 with TRBJ2-1, with D unresolved. The germline V gene encodes CDR1 MNHNS and CDR2 SASEGT. The CDR3 is made up of 18 amino acids. V was trimmed by 3 bases and J by 0 bases, leaving 18 bases between them.

The sample holds a few counts of this clone. V usage is TRBV7-3 and J usage is TRBJ1-6, with unresolved D. Germline assignment: CDR1 SGHTA and CDR2 FQGTGA. This CDR3 has 14 residues. Trimming took 3 bases from V and 8 from J, leaving 11 bases between them. The CDR3 sequence is CASSFKGGDSPLHF. For the CDR3, the DNA is TGTGCCAGCAGCTTTAAGGGAGGCGATTCACCCCTCCACTTT. The whole variable domain, filled in from reference TRBV7-3 and TRBJ1-6, reads GAGVSQTPSNKVTEKGKYVELRCDPISGHTALYWYRQSLGQGPEFLIYFQGTGAADDSGLPNDRFFAVRPEGSVSTLKIQRTERGDSAVYLCASSFKGGDSPLHFGNGTRLTVT.

The chain has TRBV6-4 and TRBJ1-5, with D tentatively TRBD1 (5 bases). The CDR3 is made up of 15 amino acids. With 2 bases removed from V and 4 bases from J, the gap between germline ends came to 12 bases. Germline values: CDR1 MRHNA, CDR2 SNTAGT. This chain's CDR3 is CASSDAGGANQPQHF. CDR3 DNA sequence: TGTGCCAGCAGTGACGCAGGCGGGGCGAATCAGCCCCAGCATTTT.

The chain has TRBV18 and TRBJ2-5, with 8 bases fitting TRBD2. The junction had 14 bases not matched to a gene; V was cut back by 3 bases and J by 2 bases. The V gene's germline CDR1 is KGHSH and CDR2 LQKENI. CDR3 length: 18 amino acids. Here the CDR3 DNA reads TGTGCCAGCTCACCGATAGATAGCGGGGTGAGCTTACAAGAGACCCAGTACTTC. Translating gives CASSPIDSGVSLQETQYF.

The CDR3 sequence: CATRLGTGTFQYF. DNA for the CDR3: TGTGCCACCAGGTTGGGGACAGGGACTTTTCAGTACTTC. The V and J genes are TRBV15 and TRBJ2-5, with 9 bases aligning to TRBD1. The CDR3 runs 13 residues. Germline-derived CDR1 and CDR2 are LNHNV and YYDKDF (reference sequence). J was trimmed by 11 bases and V by 6 bases; bases with no gene match: 10.

This chain links TRBV7-2 with TRBJ1-2; no definite D call. Trimming removed 3 bases at V and 5 bases at J, with 13 bases between. CDR1 and CDR2 (germline): SGHTA, FQGNSA. This CDR3 has 14 amino acids. The CDR3 reads CASSLEQLTYGYTF. The CDR3, as DNA: TGTGCCAGCAGCTTGGAACAGCTCACTTATGGCTACACCTTC.

This chain uses TRBV12-3 or TRBV12-4 with TRBJ2-2, with D uncertain. V lost 1 base to trimming and J lost 7 bases, with 4 bases between them. The CDR3 loop spans 12 amino acids. DNA of the CDR3: TGTGCCAGCAGTTTAGTAAACGGGGAGCTGTTTTTT. Translating gives CASSLVNGELFF.

This chain links TRBV6-5 with TRBJ2-1, with unresolved D. Germline V lookup: CDR1 MNHEY, CDR2 SVGAGI. The CDR3 is made up of 14 amino acids. With 3 bases removed from V and 0 bases from J, the gap between germline ends came to 6 bases. The CDR3 DNA reads as TGTGCCAGCAGTTATAGGAGCTCCTACAATGAGCAGTTCTTC. Translating it yields CASSYRSSYNEQFF.

The chain combines TRBV7-2 with TRBJ2-1, with a tentative D call TRBD1 (5 bases). This CDR3 is 15 amino acids long. CDR1 and CDR2 (germline): SGHTA, FQGNSA. Trimming removed 5 bases from V and 10 bases from J, with 21 bases in between. This CDR3 reads CASSPGSASMREQFF. The CDR3 bases are TGTGCCAGCAGCCCAGGGTCGGCTTCGATGAGAGAGCAGTTCTTC.

The chain uses TRBV28 and TRBJ2-3; D is ambiguous. CDR3 length: 13 amino acids. V was trimmed by 7 bases and J by 2 bases, leaving 10 bases between them. In germline, CDR1 is MDHEN, CDR2 SYDVKM. The chain's CDR3 is CASTIILTDTQYF. CDR3 DNA: TGTGCCAGCACGATAATTCTCACAGATACGCAGTATTTT.